The 14 T cell receptor beta chains below were found in one sample sequenced in a study of shared clonotypes between healthy human individuals. Here immunoSEQ multiplex PCR was the method, and the copy in TCRdb shows in-frame clones only, minus some. Of 450,000 to 500,000 clones in the sample, about 79% were seen once. The specimen was PBMCs. Receptor source: a woman between 40 and 55 years old in good health. Some clones in this sample may be carry-over from other donors' samples.

V and J are TRBV30 and TRBJ1-6; TRBD1 agrees at 7 bases. From germline, CDR1 is GTSNPN and CDR2 SVGIG (reference sequence). The CDR3 runs to 14 residues. The V and J ends lost 0 bases and 9 bases, in that order; junction bases with no gene match: 5. DNA for the CDR3: TGTGCCTGGAGTGTTGGGACAGACGCTTCACCCCTCCACTTT. This encodes CAWSVGTDASPLHF.

This clone was recorded once. A far larger clone lies a single base away; this is likely a read error. The same CDR3 can be traced to other DNA sequences in this sample. This sequence joins TRBV7-8 and TRBJ1-2; TRBD1 matches 8 bases. The CDR3 runs to 12 residues. CDR1 and CDR2 (germline): SGHVS, FQNEAQ. The trim removed 0 bases at V and 11 bases at J, leaving 2 bases unmatched. CDR3 loop: CASSLAGQGYTF. The DNA of the CDR3 is TGTGCCAGCAGCTTAGCAGGACAGGGTTACACCTTC.

The V gene is TRBV7-2, the J gene TRBJ2-1; D perhaps matches TRBD2 (6 bases). Germline assignment: CDR1 SGHTA and CDR2 FQGNSA. The CDR3 loop spans 15 amino acids. V was trimmed by 5 bases and J by 0 bases, leaving 11 bases between them. CDR3 residues: CASSRSSVSYNEQFF. CDR3 in DNA: TGTGCCAGCAGCCGATCTAGCGTCTCCTACAATGAGCAGTTCTTC.

For this clone: At one end, the junction sequence differs from germline, possibly due to a read error. The chain combines TRBV6-4 with TRBJ2-2; a weak D match, TRBD2 (5 bases). Germline V gives CDR1 MRHNA, CDR2 SNTAGT. This CDR3 has 14 residues. The CDR3, as DNA: TGTGCCAGCGGCACATCGACTGACACCGGGGAGCTGCTTTTT. Translated: CASGTSTDTGELLF.

The chain is built from TRBV6-6 and TRBJ1-2, with TRBD1 matching over 7 bases. CDR1 is MNHNY and CDR2 is SVGAGI in the germline V gene (reference sequence). The CDR3 loop spans 16 amino acids. Germline trimming cut 0 bases from V and 3 bases from J; bases unmatched to any gene: 7. The CDR3 loop is CASSYSKAQGYYGYTF. In DNA form, the CDR3 reads TGTGCCAGCAGTTACTCGAAAGCACAGGGGTACTATGGCTACACCTTC.

The V gene is TRBV6-5, the J gene TRBJ2-6; unclear D gene. Germline loops: CDR1 MNHEY, CDR2 SVGAGI. The germline V and J ends were trimmed by 0 bases and 1 base, with 4 bases remaining between them. The CDR3 sequence is 15 residues long. This CDR3 reads CASSYSRSGANVLTF. The DNA of the CDR3 is TGTGCCAGCAGTTACTCTCGATCTGGGGCCAACGTCCTGACTTTC.

This chain's CDR3 is CASSPEDSPGFEQYF. The DNA of the CDR3 is TGTGCCAGCAGTCCCGAGGACTCACCTGGGTTCGAGCAGTACTTC. V is TRBV27 and J is TRBJ2-7; tentatively, D is TRBD2 (5 bases). The germline V gene has CDR1 MNHEY and CDR2 SMNVEV (reference sequence). V lost 5 bases and J lost 6, with 20 bases in between. This CDR3 is 15 amino acids long.

This clone occurred once. V is TRBV7-2 and J is TRBJ2-2, with D unresolved. Trimming removed 1 base at V and 3 bases at J, with 9 bases between. The CDR3 length is 15 residues. Germline CDR1 and CDR2: SGHTA and FQGNSA. CDR3 protein: CASSLGARYTGELFF. The CDR3 DNA reads as TGTGCCAGCAGCTTAGGCGCCAGATACACCGGGGAGCTGTTTTTT.

The chain carries TRBV9 and TRBJ2-7; the D gene is possibly TRBD2 (6 bases). This CDR3 region has 15 residues. From germline, CDR1 is SGDLS and CDR2 YYNGEE. With 4 bases removed from V and 2 bases from J, the gap between germline ends came to 16 bases. This CDR3 is CASSPRGSGAYEQYF. The CDR3 DNA reads as TGTGCCAGCAGCCCTCGGGGTAGCGGAGCCTACGAGCAGTACTTC.

The genes are TRBV5-1 and TRBJ1-2; 7 nucleotides align to TRBD1. V was pared by 0 bases and J by 7 bases, with 3 bases of the junction left unmatched. From germline, CDR1 is SGHRS and CDR2 YFSETQ. The CDR3 loop spans 13 amino acids. CDR3 nucleotides: TGCGCCAGCAGCTTGGAGGGACAGTTTGGCTACACCTTC. Amino acid sequence: CASSLEGQFGYTF.

The CDR3 coding sequence is TGTGCCAGCAGCCAACAGACTACCCTGTTTTTT. This encodes CASSQQTTLFF. V is TRBV21-1 and J is TRBJ1-4. TRBV21-1 is recorded as a pseudogene. The CDR3 has 11 residues.

This chain links TRBV5-1 with TRBJ1-3; no firm D call. Trimming took 2 bases from V and 0 from J, leaving 18 bases between them. From germline, CDR1 is SGHRS and CDR2 YFSETQ. The CDR3 runs to 18 residues. The CDR3 here is CASSLEGGMPRSGNTIYF. The CDR3 bases are TGCGCCAGCAGCTTAGAAGGCGGAATGCCCCGCTCTGGAAACACCATATATTTT.

This sequence joins TRBV11-2 and TRBJ2-7; D is unclear. This CDR3 region has 12 residues. CDR1 and CDR2 (germline): SGHAT, FQNNGV. The V gene lost 3 bases and the J gene lost 3 bases, with 6 bases spanning the gap. The CDR3 DNA reads TGTGCCAGCAGCTTTAGACACTACGAGCAGTACTTC. This sequence encodes CASSFRHYEQYF.

CDR3 in amino acids: CAWTYDTTNYGYTF. CDR3 bases: TGTGCCTGGACTTACGACACGACTAACTATGGCTACACCTTC. This sequence joins TRBV30 and TRBJ1-2; D is unresolved. The germline V and J ends were trimmed by 4 bases and 0 bases, with 12 bases remaining between them. CDR1 and CDR2 from the germline V gene are GTSNPN and SVGIG (reference sequence). This CDR3 spans 14 amino acids.